Presented here are 20 T cell receptor beta chains from one specimen sequenced in a study of shared clonotypes between healthy human individuals. The naive CD8 subset, CD45RO-negative cells positively selected for CCR7, excluded terminally differentiated effector memory CD45RA+ cells. Libraries were prepared by immunoSEQ multiplex PCR; TCRdb keeps only in-frame clonotypes and omits some of them. Here the sample spans some 2,100,000 clones, 85% to 95% being singletons. The source material was naive CD8+ T cells from PBMCs. The receptors stem from a man aged 18 to 29 in good health. Some clones in this sample may be carry-over from other donors' samples.

The V and J genes are TRBV27 and TRBJ1-5; D gene ambiguous. V was cut by 2 bases and J by 4 bases, with 9 bases left in between. CDR1 MNHEY and CDR2 SMNVEV come from the germline V gene (reference sequence). The CDR3 has 14 amino acids. This CDR3 is CASSLMGINQPQHF. The CDR3 DNA reads TGTGCCAGCAGTTTAATGGGCATAAATCAGCCCCAGCATTTT.

The chain combines TRBV7-9 with TRBJ2-1, with 12 positions matching TRBD2. The CDR3 contains 17 residues. V lost 3 bases to trimming and J lost 8 bases; unmatched junction nucleotides: 11. Germline V gives CDR1 SEHNR, CDR2 FQNEAQ (reference sequence). The CDR3 coding sequence is TGTGCCAGCAGCTTCCGGCTAGCGGGAGGGCCTGGGCATGAGCAGTTCTTC. Translating gives CASSFRLAGGPGHEQFF.

The chain couples TRBV11-2 to TRBJ2-4, with 8 bases identical to TRBD2. The ends lost 4 bases at V and 1 base at J; junction bases unmatched: 9. CDR1 SGHAT and CDR2 FQNNGV come from the germline V gene. CDR3 length equals 17 residues. The CDR3 bases are TGTGCCAGCAGCTACCGGAGCGGGAGTCCTGCCAAAAACATTCAGTACTTC. Amino acid sequence: CASSYRSGSPAKNIQYF.

A note on this clone: Other DNA variants within this sample encode the same CDR3. V is TRBV5-1 and J is TRBJ2-5, with D perhaps given as TRBD1 or TRBD2 (6 bases each). Germline assignment: CDR1 SGHRS and CDR2 YFSETQ. This CDR3 has 15 amino acids. Trimming stripped 0 bases from V and 1 base from J, with 10 bases between. DNA of the CDR3: TGCGCCAGCAGCTTGGAGGGGGGTGGCCAAGAGACCCAGTACTTC. This encodes CASSLEGGGQETQYF.

The chain employs TRBV27 and TRBJ1-2, with 8 bases matching TRBD1. The V and J ends lost 5 bases and 3 bases, in that order; junction bases with no gene match: 8. The CDR3 length is 15 residues. Germline-derived CDR1 and CDR2 are MNHEY and SMNVEV (reference sequence). The CDR3 coding sequence is TGTGCCAGCAGTCCCTACCGGACAGGGTACTATGGCTACACCTTC. Its translation: CASSPYRTGYYGYTF.

The chain uses TRBV27 and TRBJ1-4; TRBD1 matches at 9 bases. The germline V gene encodes CDR1 MNHEY and CDR2 SMNVEV (reference sequence). The junction had 3 bases not matched to a gene; V was cut back by 6 bases and J by 7 bases. The CDR3 length is 13 residues. CDR3 loop: CASRMDRGEKLFF. The CDR3 coding sequence is TGTGCCAGCAGAATGGACAGGGGTGAAAAACTGTTTTTT.

The chain uses TRBV9 and TRBJ2-2; D ambiguous. The germline CDR1 and CDR2 sequences are SGDLS and YYNGEE. The ends were cut back, 0 bases at V and 3 bases at J, with 15 bases in the middle. CDR3 length: 17 residues. CDR3 DNA sequence: TGTGCCAGCAGCGTAGCCCCACGGTACCCGGACACCGGGGAGCTGTTTTTT. Amino acid sequence: CASSVAPRYPDTGELFF. The full variable domain, with the rest looked up from reference TRBV9 and TRBJ2-2, is DSGVTQTPKHLITATGQRVTLRCSPRSGDLSVYWYQQSLDQGLQFLIQYYNGEERAKGNILERFSAQQFPDLHSELNLSSLELGDSALYFCASSVAPRYPDTGELFFGEGSRLTVL.

This chain joins TRBV15 and TRBJ1-5, with 8 nucleotides matching TRBD1. The CDR3 is 14 amino acids. Germline V CDR1 and CDR2: LNHNV, YYDKDF (reference sequence). After removal of 4 bases from V and 6 bases from J, the junction contained 5 bases not matched to a gene. The CDR3 sequence: CATSIRGPGQPQHF. The CDR3 bases are TGTGCCACCAGCATCAGGGGGCCTGGTCAGCCCCAGCATTTT.

The rearrangement uses TRBV28 and TRBJ1-3; unclear D gene. CDR1 is MDHEN and CDR2 is SYDVKM in the germline V gene. V lost 3 bases to trimming and J lost 0 bases, with 9 bases between them. The CDR3 is 15 amino acids. The CDR3 loop reads CASSLSVNSGNTIYF. As DNA, the CDR3 is TGTGCCAGCAGTTTGTCTGTAAACTCTGGAAACACCATATATTTT.

The chain combines TRBV7-9 with TRBJ2-7, with 7 bases lining up with TRBD2. The V gene's germline CDR1 is SEHNR and CDR2 FQNEAQ (reference sequence). The CDR3 has 16 amino acids. The V gene end was trimmed by 5 bases and the J gene end by 7 bases; junction bases not matched to a gene: 17. CDR3 region: CASSAGRAAALEEQYF. For the CDR3, the DNA is TGTGCCAGCAGCGCTGGGAGGGCAGCGGCCTTGGAAGAGCAGTACTTC.

The chain joins TRBV2 to TRBJ2-3; 7 positions agree with TRBD2. The CDR3 totals 15 residues. V dropped 8 bases and J dropped 0; count of bases not matched to a gene: 8. Germline-derived CDR1 and CDR2 are SNHLY and FYNNEI. The CDR3 loop reads CASPLAGASTDTQYF. CDR3 coding DNA: TGTGCCAGCCCCTTAGCGGGCGCCAGCACAGATACGCAGTATTTT.

This sequence joins TRBV18 and TRBJ1-2, with 7 bases that match TRBD1. The CDR3 has 17 residues. Germline loops: CDR1 KGHSH, CDR2 LQKENI. The V segment lost 0 bases and the J segment 1 base; nucleotides outside the gene matches: 8. The CDR3 DNA follows: TGTGCCAGCTCACCACCGACACGACAGGGCCTTAACTATGGCTACACCTTC. Its translation: CASSPPTRQGLNYGYTF.

The V call is TRBV7-8, the J call TRBJ2-5; 7 positions agree with TRBD2. The germline CDR1 and CDR2 sequences are SGHVS and FQNEAQ. CDR3 length: 14 residues. Trimming took 3 bases from V and 1 from J; bases not matched to a gene: 2. The CDR3 region has the DNA TGTGCCAGCAGCTTCTCGGGGGGCCAAGAGACCCAGTACTTC. This translates into CASSFSGGQETQYF.

This chain links TRBV28 with TRBJ2-1; 7 positions match TRBD2. The CDR3 has 15 amino acids. The germline V gene has CDR1 MDHEN and CDR2 SYDVKM. Losses at the gene ends were 5 bases for V and 8 bases for J; bases not matched to a gene: 12. This CDR3 reads CASSPGTTAADEQFF. CDR3 bases: TGTGCCAGCAGTCCCGGGACTACCGCCGCTGATGAGCAGTTCTTC.

V gene TRBV27 combines with J gene TRBJ2-1; 8 positions match TRBD2. The germline V gene has CDR1 MNHEY and CDR2 SMNVEV (reference sequence). Trimming removed 4 bases from V and 5 bases from J; junction bases left unmatched: 7. CDR3 length equals 15 residues. The CDR3 DNA sequence: TGTGCCAGCAGTTCCCTCCAGCGGGGGAACAATGAGCAGTTCTTC. Protein sequence: CASSSLQRGNNEQFF.

This clone was counted a single time. An end of the junction differs from the germline gene, which may be a read error. This sample includes further DNA sequences coding for the same CDR3. This chain joins TRBV19 and TRBJ2-7, with 7 bases matching TRBD1. Germline V gene data show CDR1 as LNHDA and CDR2 as SQIVND (reference sequence). The CDR3 has 13 amino acids. CDR3 DNA sequence: TGTGCCAGTAGCATAGGGACAGCGTACGAGCAGTACTTC. Amino acids: CASSIGTAYEQYF.

CDR3 residues: CASSVEGQGFTEAFF. CDR3 nucleotide sequence: TGTGCCAGCAGTGTGGAGGGACAGGGTTTTACTGAAGCTTTCTTT. V usage is TRBV5-6 and J usage is TRBJ1-1; TRBD1 aligns across 9 bases. Germline CDR1 and CDR2: SGHDT and YYEEEE. V lost 5 bases to trimming and J lost 5 bases; unmatched junction nucleotides: 10. The CDR3 loop spans 15 amino acids.

This chain uses TRBV19 with TRBJ2-7; 10 bases fit TRBD1. This CDR3 is built from 16 residues. V trimming: 4 bases; J trimming: 4 bases; junction bases outside the gene matches: 10. The germline V gene has CDR1 LNHDA and CDR2 SQIVND (reference sequence). The CDR3 region has the DNA TGTGCCAGTAGTACGGCCCGACAGGGGGCGCGGTACGAGCAGTACTTC. This sequence encodes CASSTARQGARYEQYF.

The genes are TRBV27 and TRBJ2-1, with D unresolved. The germline V and J ends were trimmed by 5 bases and 0 bases, with 17 bases remaining between them. CDR3 length equals 17 residues. Germline CDR1 reads MNHEY; CDR2 reads SMNVEV (reference sequence). The CDR3 sequence is CASSALFGPRSYNEQFF. CDR3 coding DNA: TGTGCCAGCAGTGCCCTTTTCGGGCCACGCTCCTACAATGAGCAGTTCTTC.

The chain recombines TRBV6-5 with TRBJ2-2; the D is unclear. Trimming pared 7 bases from V and 6 bases from J, leaving 6 bases between. Per the germline V gene, CDR1 is MNHEY and CDR2 is SVGAGI. CDR3 length: 11 amino acids. The CDR3 is CASMVAGELFF. The CDR3 nucleotides read TGTGCCAGCATGGTGGCCGGGGAGCTGTTTTTT.